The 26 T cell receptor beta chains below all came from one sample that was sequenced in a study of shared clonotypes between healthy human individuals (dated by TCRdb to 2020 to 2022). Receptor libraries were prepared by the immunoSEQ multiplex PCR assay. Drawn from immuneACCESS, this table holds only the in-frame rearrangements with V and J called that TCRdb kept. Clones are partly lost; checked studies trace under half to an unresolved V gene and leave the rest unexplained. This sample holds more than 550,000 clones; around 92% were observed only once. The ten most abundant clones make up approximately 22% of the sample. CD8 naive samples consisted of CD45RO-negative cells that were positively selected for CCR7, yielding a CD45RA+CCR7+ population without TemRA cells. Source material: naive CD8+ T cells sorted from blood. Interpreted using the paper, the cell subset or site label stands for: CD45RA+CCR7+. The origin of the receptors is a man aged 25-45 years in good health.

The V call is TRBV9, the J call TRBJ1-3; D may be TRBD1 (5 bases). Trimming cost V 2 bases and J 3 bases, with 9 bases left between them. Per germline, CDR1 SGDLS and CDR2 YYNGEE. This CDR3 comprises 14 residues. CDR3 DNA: TGTGCCAGCAGCGTCGGGGGGGATGGAAACACCATATATTTT. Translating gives CASSVGGDGNTIYF.

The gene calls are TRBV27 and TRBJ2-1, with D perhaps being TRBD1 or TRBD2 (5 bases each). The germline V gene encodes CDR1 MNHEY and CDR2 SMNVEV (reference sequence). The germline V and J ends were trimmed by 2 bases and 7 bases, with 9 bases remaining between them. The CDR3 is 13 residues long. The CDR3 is CASSLAWGNEQFF. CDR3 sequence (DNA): TGTGCCAGCAGTTTAGCGTGGGGGAATGAGCAGTTCTTC.

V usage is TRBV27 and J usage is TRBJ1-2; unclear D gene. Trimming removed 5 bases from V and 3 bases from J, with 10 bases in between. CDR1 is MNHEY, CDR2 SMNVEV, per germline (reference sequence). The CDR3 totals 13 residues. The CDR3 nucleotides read TGTGCCAGCAGTCCCCCGGACGACTATGGCTACACCTTC. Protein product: CASSPPDDYGYTF.

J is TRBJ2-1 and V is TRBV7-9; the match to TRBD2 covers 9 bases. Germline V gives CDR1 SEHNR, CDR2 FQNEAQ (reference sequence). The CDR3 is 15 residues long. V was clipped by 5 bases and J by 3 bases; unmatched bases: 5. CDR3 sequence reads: CASSGLAGIYNEQFF. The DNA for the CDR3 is TGTGCCAGCAGCGGCCTAGCGGGAATCTACAATGAGCAGTTCTTC.

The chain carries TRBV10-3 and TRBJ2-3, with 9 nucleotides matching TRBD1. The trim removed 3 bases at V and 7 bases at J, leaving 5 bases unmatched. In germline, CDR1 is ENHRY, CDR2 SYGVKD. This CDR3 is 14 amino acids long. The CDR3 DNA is TGTGCCATCAGTGAAGGGACAGGGCTTAATACGCAGTATTTT. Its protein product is CAISEGTGLNTQYF.

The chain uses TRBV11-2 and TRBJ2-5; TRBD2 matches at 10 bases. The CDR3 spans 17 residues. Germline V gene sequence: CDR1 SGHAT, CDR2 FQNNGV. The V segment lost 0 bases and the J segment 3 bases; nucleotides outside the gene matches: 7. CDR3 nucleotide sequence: TGTGCCAGCAGCTTAGATTCCCTAGCGGGGGAGAAAGAGACCCAGTACTTC. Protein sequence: CASSLDSLAGEKETQYF.

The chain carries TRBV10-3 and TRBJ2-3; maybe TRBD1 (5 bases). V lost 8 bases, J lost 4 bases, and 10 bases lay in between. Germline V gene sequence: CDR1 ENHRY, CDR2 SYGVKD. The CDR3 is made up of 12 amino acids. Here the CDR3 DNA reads TGTGCCATCGGAACAGGTGCAGATACGCAGTATTTT. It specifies CAIGTGADTQYF.

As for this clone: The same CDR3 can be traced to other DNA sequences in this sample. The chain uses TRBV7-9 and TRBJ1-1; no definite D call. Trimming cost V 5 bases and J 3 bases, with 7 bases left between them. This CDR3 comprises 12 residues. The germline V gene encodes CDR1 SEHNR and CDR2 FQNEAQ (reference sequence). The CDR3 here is CASSPSDTEAFF. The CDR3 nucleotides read TGTGCCAGCAGCCCCTCGGACACTGAAGCTTTCTTT.

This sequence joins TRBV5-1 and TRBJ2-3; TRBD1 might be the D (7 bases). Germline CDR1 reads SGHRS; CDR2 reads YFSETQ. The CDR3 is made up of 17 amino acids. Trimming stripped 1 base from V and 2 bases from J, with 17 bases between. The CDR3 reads CASSLLLDRRVTDTQYF. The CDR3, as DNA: TGCGCCAGCAGCTTGTTATTGGACAGGAGGGTCACAGATACGCAGTATTTT.

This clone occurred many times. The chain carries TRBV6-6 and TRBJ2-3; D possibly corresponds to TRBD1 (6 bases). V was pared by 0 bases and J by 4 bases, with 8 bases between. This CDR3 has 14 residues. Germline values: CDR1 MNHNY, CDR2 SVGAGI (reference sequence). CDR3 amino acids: CASSYSDSADTQYF. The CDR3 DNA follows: TGTGCCAGCAGTTACTCGGACAGCGCAGATACGCAGTATTTT.

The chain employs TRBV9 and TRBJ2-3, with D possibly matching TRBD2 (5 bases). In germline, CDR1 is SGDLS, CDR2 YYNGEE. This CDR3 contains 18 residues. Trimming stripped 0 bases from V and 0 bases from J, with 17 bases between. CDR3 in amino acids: CASSVGDYSTPSTDTQYF. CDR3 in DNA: TGTGCCAGCAGCGTAGGAGACTACAGCACTCCTAGCACAGATACGCAGTATTTT.

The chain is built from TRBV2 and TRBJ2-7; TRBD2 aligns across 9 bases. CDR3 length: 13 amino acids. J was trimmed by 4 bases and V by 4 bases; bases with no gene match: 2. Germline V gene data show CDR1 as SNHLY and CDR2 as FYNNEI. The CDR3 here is CASSVAGAYEQYF. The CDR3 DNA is TGTGCCAGCAGTGTAGCGGGAGCGTACGAGCAGTACTTC.

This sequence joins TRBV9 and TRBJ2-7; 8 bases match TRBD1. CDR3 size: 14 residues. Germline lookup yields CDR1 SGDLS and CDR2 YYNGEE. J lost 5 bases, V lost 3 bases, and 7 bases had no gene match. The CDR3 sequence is CASSAGQGSDEQYF. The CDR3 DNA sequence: TGTGCCAGCAGCGCCGGACAGGGATCGGACGAGCAGTACTTC.

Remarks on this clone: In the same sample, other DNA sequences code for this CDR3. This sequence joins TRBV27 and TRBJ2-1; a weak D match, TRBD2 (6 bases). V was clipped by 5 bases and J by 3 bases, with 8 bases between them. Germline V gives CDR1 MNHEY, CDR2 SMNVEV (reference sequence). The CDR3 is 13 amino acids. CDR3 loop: CASSLGGYNEQFF. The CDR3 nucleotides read TGTGCCAGCAGTCTGGGGGGCTACAATGAGCAGTTCTTC.

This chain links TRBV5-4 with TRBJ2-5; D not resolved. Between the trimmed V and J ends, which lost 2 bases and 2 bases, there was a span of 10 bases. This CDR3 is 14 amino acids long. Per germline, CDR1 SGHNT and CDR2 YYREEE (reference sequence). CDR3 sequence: CASSLGIMQETQYF. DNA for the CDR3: TGTGCCAGCAGCTTAGGCATTATGCAAGAGACCCAGTACTTC.

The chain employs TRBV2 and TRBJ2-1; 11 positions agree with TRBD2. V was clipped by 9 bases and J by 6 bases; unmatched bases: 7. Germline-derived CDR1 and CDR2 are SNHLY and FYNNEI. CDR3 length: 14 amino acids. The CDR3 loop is CARTLAGGGNEQFF. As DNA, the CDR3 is TGTGCCAGAACCCTAGCGGGAGGAGGCAATGAGCAGTTCTTC.

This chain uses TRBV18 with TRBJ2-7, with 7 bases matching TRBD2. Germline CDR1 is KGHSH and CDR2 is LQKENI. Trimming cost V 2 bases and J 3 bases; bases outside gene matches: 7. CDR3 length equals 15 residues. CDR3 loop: CASSPAGTIIYEQYF. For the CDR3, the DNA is TGTGCCAGCTCACCAGCCGGGACTATCATCTACGAGCAGTACTTC.

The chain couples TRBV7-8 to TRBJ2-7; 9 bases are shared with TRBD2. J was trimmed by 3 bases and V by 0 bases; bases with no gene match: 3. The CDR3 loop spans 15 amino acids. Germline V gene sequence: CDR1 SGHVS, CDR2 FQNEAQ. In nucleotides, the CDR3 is TGTGCCAGCAGCTTAGCTAGCGGGAGTCTCTACGAGCAGTACTTC. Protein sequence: CASSLASGSLYEQYF.

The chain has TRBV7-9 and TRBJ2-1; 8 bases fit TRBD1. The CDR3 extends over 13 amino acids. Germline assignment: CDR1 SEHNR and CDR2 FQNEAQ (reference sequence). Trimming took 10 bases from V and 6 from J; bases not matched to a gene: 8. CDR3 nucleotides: TGTGCCACGGCTGACAGGGGAGGCAATGAGCAGTTCTTC. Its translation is CATADRGGNEQFF.

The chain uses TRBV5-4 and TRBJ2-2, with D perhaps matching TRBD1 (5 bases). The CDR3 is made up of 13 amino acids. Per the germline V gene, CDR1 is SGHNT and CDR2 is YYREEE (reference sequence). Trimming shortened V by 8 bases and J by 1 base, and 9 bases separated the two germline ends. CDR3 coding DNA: TGTGCCAGTTCCAGGGAGAACACCGGGGAGCTGTTTTTT. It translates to CASSRENTGELFF. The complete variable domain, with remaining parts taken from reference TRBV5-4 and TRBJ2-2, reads ETGVTQSPTHLIKTRGQQVTLRCSSQSGHNTVSWYQQALGQGPQFIFQYYREEENGRGNFPPRFSGLQFPNYSSELNVNALELDDSALYLCASSRENTGELFFGEGSRLTVL.

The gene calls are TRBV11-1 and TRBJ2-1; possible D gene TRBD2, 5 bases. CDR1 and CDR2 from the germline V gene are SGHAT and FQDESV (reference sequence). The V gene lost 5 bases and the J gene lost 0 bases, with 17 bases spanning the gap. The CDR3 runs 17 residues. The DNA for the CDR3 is TGTGCCAGCAGCCCTTACGATCTAGGGAGCTCCTACAATGAGCAGTTCTTC. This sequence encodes CASSPYDLGSSYNEQFF.

The CDR3 bases are TGTGCCAGCTCACCAGGTGGACCGCGAGTGGCCGGAAACACCATATATTTT. It encodes CASSPGGPRVAGNTIYF. The rearrangement uses TRBV18 and TRBJ1-3; no clear D. Germline assignment: CDR1 KGHSH and CDR2 LQKENI. Trimming removed 2 bases at V and 4 bases at J, with 18 bases between. The CDR3 consists of 17 residues.

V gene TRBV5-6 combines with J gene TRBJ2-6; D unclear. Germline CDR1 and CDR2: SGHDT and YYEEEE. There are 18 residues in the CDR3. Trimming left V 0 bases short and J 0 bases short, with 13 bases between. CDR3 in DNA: TGTGCCAGCAGCTTGGAAGGTATACTCTCCTCTGGGGCCAACGTCCTGACTTTC. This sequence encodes CASSLEGILSSGANVLTF.

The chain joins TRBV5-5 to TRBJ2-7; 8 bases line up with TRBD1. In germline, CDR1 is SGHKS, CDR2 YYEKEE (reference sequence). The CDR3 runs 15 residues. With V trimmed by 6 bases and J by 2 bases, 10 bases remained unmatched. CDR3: CASKLTGTGAYEQYF. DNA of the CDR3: TGTGCCAGCAAATTGACCGGGACAGGTGCCTACGAGCAGTACTTC.

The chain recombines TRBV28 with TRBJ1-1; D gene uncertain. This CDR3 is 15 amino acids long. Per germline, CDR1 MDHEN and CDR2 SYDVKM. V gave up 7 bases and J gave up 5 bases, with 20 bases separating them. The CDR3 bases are TGTGCCAGCATGGAGGAAGGGCGCGTATCGACTGAAGCTTTCTTT. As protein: CASMEEGRVSTEAFF.

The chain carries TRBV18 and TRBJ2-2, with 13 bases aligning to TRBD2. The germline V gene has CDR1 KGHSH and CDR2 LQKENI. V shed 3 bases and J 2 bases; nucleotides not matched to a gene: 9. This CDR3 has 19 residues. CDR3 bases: TGTGCCAGCTCACCGATAACCGGGACTAGCGGGGCAAACACCGGGGAGCTGTTTTTT. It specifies CASSPITGTSGANTGELFF.